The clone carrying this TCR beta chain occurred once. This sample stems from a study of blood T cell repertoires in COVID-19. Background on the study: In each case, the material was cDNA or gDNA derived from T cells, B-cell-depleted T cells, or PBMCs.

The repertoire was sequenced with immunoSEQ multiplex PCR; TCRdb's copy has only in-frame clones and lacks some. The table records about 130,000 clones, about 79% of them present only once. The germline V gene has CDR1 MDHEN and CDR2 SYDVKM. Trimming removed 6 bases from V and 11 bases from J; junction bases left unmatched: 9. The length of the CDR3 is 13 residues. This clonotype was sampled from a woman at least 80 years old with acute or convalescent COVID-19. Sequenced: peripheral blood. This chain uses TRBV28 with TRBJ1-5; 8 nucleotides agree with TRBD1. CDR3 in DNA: TGTGCCAGCAGCGGGACAGGTGGTTGGACCCAGCATTTT. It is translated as CASSGTGGWTQHF.